This T cell receptor (beta chain) was sequenced in a study of blood T cell repertoires in COVID-19 (TCRdb year 2020). Background on the whole study: Collaborator samples came from the United States, Italy and Spain and covered acute and convalescent phases of COVID-19. The prospective study material was composed of cDNA or gDNA derived from T cells, B-cell-depleted T cells, or PBMCs. The dataset comprised deeply sampled blood TCRbeta repertoires from subjects exposed to, actively infected with, or recovered from COVID-19. A freely available public database, intended as a resource for researchers studying the immune response to SARS-CoV-2, is where the repertoires were released. The samples were drawn from the first 160 participants of the ongoing ImmuneRACE study and from some 1,300 subjects provided by 6 global collaborators. The sample metadata nearly always contained a de-identified subject ID, COVID-19 status, age in years and sex. Where available, HLA class I and class II types were taken from metadata supplied by the sample provider and were not determined by assay-based typing. The study at large found these results: Clinical and demographic metadata were provided uncurated, with the amount varying by source and participant.

As to this clone: It has no known antigen specificity. No much larger clonotype is one base removed from it; base qualities were not supplied.

Whole blood was collected in K2EDTA tubes by collaborating institutions according to the institutions' own protocols. For TCRbeta analysis, collaborators shipped samples in one of three forms: frozen whole blood, isolated PBMCs, or DNA extracted from either of those sample types. The CDR3 has 15 amino acids, counting the end cysteine and phenylalanine. Left in the record is the CDR3 DNA by itself, 45 bases read in frame from the first base. V has 6 bases trimmed and J has 4 bases trimmed; junction bases matching no gene number 6. CDR1 SEHNR and CDR2 FQNEAQ are derived from the germline V gene (reference sequence). The immunoSEQ Assay, a bias-controlled multiplex PCR, was used to amplify TCRbeta CDR3 regions from genomic DNA. For the original study's pipeline: The number of nucleated cells in each sample was estimated from the amplification of reference gene primers within the assay. To quantify the absolute abundance of each unique TCRbeta CDR3 rearrangement, sequence reads were collapsed and filtered. For each sample, productive Simpson clonality was calculated by taking the square root of Simpson's diversity index across productive rearrangements. Entries here come from immuneACCESS through TCRdb and include only in-frame sequences with V and J called. Some clones fail to appear in such tables; in the studies checked, an unresolved V gene covers under half of the shortfall, and the cause of the remainder is unknown. Clone size and the V and J calls come from that table; the DNA yielded D and trimming. The sample table contains 83,000 or so clones; only one count was recorded for approximately 86% of them. The top ten hold around 7.3% of the sample.

This TCR came from a man older than 75 with active or convalescent COVID-19. What was sequenced was peripheral blood. Recombination joined TRBV7-9 with TRBJ2-3, with 11 bases in between that match TRBD2. At the DNA level, the sequence is TGTGCCAGCAGTTTTCTAGCGGGAGGTGCAGATACGCAGTATTTT. Its protein reads: CASSFLAGGADTQYF.